The 26 T cell receptor beta chains in this list originate from one sample, sequenced in a study of PD-1 and CTLA-4 blockade in melanoma. Only in-frame clones appear in the TCRdb table, and some are missing; sequencing was by immunoSEQ multiplex PCR. The repertoire holds fewer than 20,000 clones, 70% to 80% seen once, with less than 15% in the top ten. This specimen consisted of CD8+ T cells from peripheral blood, obtained from a patient given anti-PD-1 treatment. The receptors were sampled from a human donor with melanoma.

The chain has TRBV2 and TRBJ2-1; 8 bases map to TRBD2. Germline-derived CDR1 and CDR2 are SNHLY and FYNNEI. With V trimmed by 6 bases and J by 3 bases, 7 bases remained unmatched. CDR3 length: 15 amino acids. This CDR3 reads CASSKTSGLYNEQFF. Written as DNA, the CDR3 is TGTGCCAGCAGCAAAACTAGCGGACTCTACAATGAGCAGTTCTTC.

V is TRBV6-5 and J is TRBJ2-1; D unresolved. Germline V gives CDR1 MNHEY, CDR2 SVGAGI. The V gene lost 0 bases and the J gene lost 8 bases, with 8 bases spanning the gap. The CDR3 is made up of 13 amino acids. DNA for the CDR3: TGTGCCAGCAGTTACTCGAGTACCGATGAGCAGTTCTTC. Its protein product is CASSYSSTDEQFF.

The chain has TRBV24-1 and TRBJ2-1; D remains ambiguous. CDR3 length equals 12 residues. CDR1 KGHDR and CDR2 SFDVKD come from the germline V gene. Trimming removed 0 bases at V and 6 bases at J, with 2 bases between. The CDR3 loop is CATSDLGNEQFF. Written as DNA, the CDR3 is TGTGCCACCAGTGATTTGGGCAATGAGCAGTTCTTC.

This clone was counted only a few times. This chain joins TRBV7-9 and TRBJ1-2; D possibly corresponds to TRBD1 (6 bases). The germline V gene encodes CDR1 SEHNR and CDR2 FQNEAQ (reference sequence). The CDR3 has 12 amino acids. V was cut by 5 bases and J by 6 bases, with 10 bases left in between. The CDR3: CASSARQDGYTF. In DNA, the CDR3 is TGTGCCAGCAGCGCGAGACAGGATGGCTACACCTTC.

This chain links TRBV11-2 with TRBJ1-1; D gene uncertain. CDR1 is SGHAT and CDR2 is FQNNGV in the germline V gene. Trimming removed 1 base at V and 1 base at J, with 10 bases between. The CDR3 is 15 residues long. The chain's CDR3 is CASSLGPGPNTEAFF. The CDR3 bases are TGTGCCAGCAGCTTAGGACCGGGCCCGAACACTGAAGCTTTCTTT. The whole variable domain, filled in from reference TRBV11-2 and TRBJ1-1, reads EAGVAQSPRYKIIEKRQSVAFWCNPISGHATLYWYQQILGQGPKLLIQFQNNGVVDDSQLPKDRFSAERLKGVDSTLKIQPAKLEDSAVYLCASSLGPGPNTEAFFGQGTRLTVV.

The rearrangement links TRBV4-1 to TRBJ2-3; a weak D match, TRBD2 (6 bases). Germline lookup yields CDR1 MGHRA and CDR2 YSYEKL. The CDR3 totals 15 residues. V lost 1 base, J lost 4 bases, and 12 bases lay in between. The CDR3 bases are TGCGCCAGCAGCCAAGTAGGGACTCCCTCAGATACGCAGTATTTT. Its protein is CASSQVGTPSDTQYF.

The J gene is TRBJ1-1, the V gene TRBV6-6, with D maybe TRBD1 (6 bases). This CDR3 has 13 residues. Germline lookup yields CDR1 MNHNY and CDR2 SVGAGI (reference sequence). Trimming took off 5 bases at V and 2 bases at J, with 9 bases between the two ends. The CDR3 bases are TGTGCCAGCAGTCACAGGGTAAACACTGAAGCTTTCTTT. Protein: CASSHRVNTEAFF.

The V and J genes are TRBV19 and TRBJ1-6; no firm D call. The CDR3 is made up of 16 amino acids. Germline CDR1 and CDR2: LNHDA and SQIVND (reference sequence). Trimming removed 3 bases from V and 2 bases from J, with 11 bases in between. The CDR3 loop is CASSIGQSPYNSPLHF. As DNA, the CDR3 is TGTGCCAGTAGTATCGGGCAGAGCCCCTATAATTCACCCCTCCACTTT.

This clone has only one observation. V gene TRBV5-8 combines with J gene TRBJ1-2; D is possibly TRBD1 (5 bases). The CDR3 has 15 amino acids. Trimming shortened V by 4 bases and J by 5 bases, and 18 bases separated the two germline ends. Germline CDR1 SGHTS, CDR2 YDEGEE. CDR3 nucleotide sequence: TGTGCCAGCAGCCCGAGGGAGGGACCGAAATATGGCTACACCTTC. Protein sequence: CASSPREGPKYGYTF.

The CDR3 sequence is CASRTLTNQETQYF. CDR3 DNA sequence: TGTGCCAGCAGGACACTTACGAACCAAGAGACCCAGTACTTC. The J gene is TRBJ2-5, the V gene TRBV2; D not certain. The length of the CDR3 is 14 residues. The V gene lost 6 bases and the J gene lost 0 bases, with 11 bases spanning the gap. Germline CDR1 is SNHLY and CDR2 is FYNNEI.

The chain joins TRBV5-1 to TRBJ2-1, with 7 bases aligning to TRBD2. Trimming at V came to 3 bases and at J to 3 bases, leaving 9 bases not matched to a gene. The CDR3 has 16 residues. CDR1 is SGHRS and CDR2 is YFSETQ in the germline V gene. The CDR3 DNA follows: TGCGCCAGCAGCTGGGAGCGGGAACCGTACTACAATGAGCAGTTCTTC. Translated: CASSWEREPYYNEQFF.

This clone has only one observation. The chain is built from TRBV3-1 (or the pseudogene TRBV3-2) and TRBJ2-1; 8 nucleotides match TRBD2. Looked up from germline, CDR1 is LGHDT and CDR2 is YNNKEL (reference sequence). The ends lost 4 bases at V and 5 bases at J; junction bases unmatched: 1. The CDR3 has 13 amino acids. The CDR3 loop is CASSPGGDNEQFF. The CDR3 coding sequence is TGTGCCAGCAGCCCCGGGGGGGACAATGAGCAGTTCTTC.

This chain connects TRBV6-5 to TRBJ2-3; D might be TRBD1 (7 bases). The CDR3 loop spans 16 amino acids. Germline V gives CDR1 MNHEY, CDR2 SVGAGI. V shed 2 bases and J shed 6 bases, with 18 bases lying between them. For the CDR3, the DNA is TGTGCCAGCAGTTACCTCCGGGACCCAGGGGGGGATACGCAGTATTTT. Translated, it gives CASSYLRDPGGDTQYF.

The chain couples TRBV18 to TRBJ2-3; D unresolved. Trimming pared 3 bases from V and 2 bases from J, leaving 12 bases between. Germline V gives CDR1 KGHSH, CDR2 LQKENI. The CDR3 is made up of 15 amino acids. Here the CDR3 DNA reads TGTGCCAGCTCACCTCCCGCATCTTCCACAGATACGCAGTATTTT. Protein sequence: CASSPPASSTDTQYF. The full variable domain, completed using reference TRBV18 and TRBJ2-3, is NAGVMQNPRHLVRRRGQEARLRCSPMKGHSHVYWYRQLPEEGLKFMVYLQKENIIDESGMPKERFSAEFPKEGPSILRIQQVVRGDSAAYFCASSPPASSTDTQYFGPGTRLTVL.

This clone was observed a few times. The chain couples TRBV4-1 to TRBJ1-1; 11 bases match TRBD1. The germline CDR1 and CDR2 sequences are MGHRA and YSYEKL. CDR3 length equals 15 residues. Trimming cost V 1 base and J 11 bases; bases outside gene matches: 9. CDR3 region: CASSQAGTGGLDAFF. The CDR3 bases are TGCGCCAGCAGCCAAGCCGGGACAGGGGGTTTGGATGCTTTCTTT.

The CDR3 coding sequence is TGTGCCACCAGCTTGTCAGGAGGATACTATGGCTACACCTTC. It is translated as CATSLSGGYYGYTF. The chain has TRBV15 and TRBJ1-2; the D is unclear. This CDR3 contains 14 residues. V lost 5 bases and J lost 3, with 13 bases in between. CDR1 is LNHNV and CDR2 is YYDKDF in the germline V gene (reference sequence).

The chain recombines TRBV29-1 with TRBJ1-2, with D possibly being TRBD1 (6 bases). The CDR3 is 13 amino acids. The ends were cut back, 1 base at V and 6 bases at J, with 12 bases in the middle. The germline V gene has CDR1 SQVTM and CDR2 ANQGSEA. The CDR3: CSVEGGLRDGYTF. As DNA, the CDR3 is TGCAGCGTTGAAGGGGGGCTCAGGGATGGCTACACCTTC.

The chain combines TRBV6-5 with TRBJ1-6, with TRBD1 identical over 7 bases. The CDR3 has 15 amino acids. Germline V gene sequence: CDR1 MNHEY, CDR2 SVGAGI. V dropped 7 bases and J dropped 2; count of bases not matched to a gene: 5. The CDR3 region has the DNA TGTGCCAGCACACCGGACAGGACCTATAATTCACCCCTCCACTTT. Protein: CASTPDRTYNSPLHF.

The chain joins TRBV5-8 to TRBJ1-2; the D gene is possibly TRBD1 (6 bases). With 1 base removed from V and 8 bases from J, the gap between germline ends came to 15 bases. The CDR3 totals 14 residues. Germline V CDR1 and CDR2: SGHTS, YDEGEE. In DNA form, the CDR3 reads TGTGCCAGCAGCTTGCTGGGACAACCCCGAGGCTACACCTTC. Protein sequence: CASSLLGQPRGYTF.

The V call is TRBV4-2, the J call TRBJ2-2; possibly TRBD1 for D (6 bases). CDR3 length: 17 amino acids. Germline V gene sequence: CDR1 LGHNA, CDR2 YNFKEQ. V was pared by 1 base and J by 3 bases, with 15 bases between. Here the CDR3 DNA reads TGTGCCAGCAGCCAAGGAGGCCAGGGGCCTTACACCGGGGAGCTGTTTTTT. This encodes CASSQGGQGPYTGELFF.

V gene TRBV27 combines with J gene TRBJ1-3; TRBD1 might be the D (6 bases). The CDR3 totals 15 residues. Germline assignment: CDR1 MNHEY and CDR2 SMNVEV (reference sequence). V lost 5 bases to trimming and J lost 2 bases, with 13 bases between them. Here the CDR3 DNA reads TGTGCCAGCAGTCGCACAGGGTCTGCTGGAAACACCATATATTTT. Amino acids: CASSRTGSAGNTIYF.

This chain uses TRBV29-1 with TRBJ1-2; no reliable D call. The CDR3 has 12 residues. CDR1 and CDR2 (germline): SQVTM, ANQGSEA. Trimming shortened V by 3 bases and J by 6 bases, and 11 bases separated the two germline ends. CDR3 bases: TGCAGCGTTGACGGAGGGAATAATGGCTACACCTTC. Translating gives CSVDGGNNGYTF.

This clone is medium-sized by share. The chain uses TRBV29-1 and TRBJ2-3; the D gene is possibly TRBD2 (6 bases). The CDR3 is made up of 14 amino acids. Germline V gives CDR1 SQVTM, CDR2 ANQGSEA. The germline V and J ends were trimmed by 5 bases and 0 bases, with 12 bases remaining between them. CDR3 sequence (DNA): TGCAGCGTTCGGAGGGCGACTAGCACAGATACGCAGTATTTT. Its protein product is CSVRRATSTDTQYF.

This clone was recorded once. This chain links TRBV19 with TRBJ1-5, with D perhaps matching TRBD1 (6 bases). Germline assignment: CDR1 LNHDA and CDR2 SQIVND (reference sequence). Trimming removed 5 bases from V and 2 bases from J, with 10 bases in between. CDR3 length: 14 residues. CDR3 sequence (DNA): TGTGCCAGTAGTTGGAGGGGGGGCAATCAGCCCCAGCATTTT. Its protein is CASSWRGGNQPQHF.

In its sample, this clone was seen once. The V gene is TRBV21-1, the J gene TRBJ2-2; the table's D call TRBD2 went unverified against the DNA. TRBV21-1 is shown as a pseudogene. This CDR3 region has 17 residues. In DNA form, the CDR3 reads TGTGCCAGCAGCAATTTTCCACTAGCGGGAGTCACCGGGGAGCTGTTTTTT. Translating it yields CASSNFPLAGVTGELFF.

The rearrangement joins TRBV7-9 to TRBJ2-7; D gene uncertain. The V gene lost 7 bases and the J gene lost 2 bases, with 9 bases spanning the gap. CDR3 size: 12 residues. Germline values: CDR1 SEHNR, CDR2 FQNEAQ (reference sequence). The CDR3 reads CASTPWAYEQYF. As DNA, the CDR3 is TGTGCCAGCACCCCGTGGGCCTACGAGCAGTACTTC.